This T cell receptor beta chain was identified during a study of blood T cell repertoires in COVID-19. About this clone: Compared with germline, one end of the junction differs, possibly owing to a read error.

This CDR3 is 14 amino acids long. The germline V gene has CDR1 SGHNT and CDR2 YYREEE (reference sequence). Original analysis: Reference gene primer amplification gave nucleated cell count estimates. Produced via immunoSEQ multiplex PCR; TCRdb's table is partial and in-frame only. That table furnishes V, J and clone size, whereas the DNA furnished D and trimming. The table includes approximately 440,000 clones, approximately 88% detected once. The receptor was derived from a woman aged 45-60 years with COVID-19, enrolled during active disease. Material: peripheral blood. The J gene is TRBJ1-2, the V gene TRBV5-4; TRBD1 is a possible D gene (5 bases). The CDR3: CASSSFLGGTGGRF. CDR3 in DNA: TGTGCCAGCAGTTCATTCCTTGGGGGGACGGGAGGCCGCTTC.